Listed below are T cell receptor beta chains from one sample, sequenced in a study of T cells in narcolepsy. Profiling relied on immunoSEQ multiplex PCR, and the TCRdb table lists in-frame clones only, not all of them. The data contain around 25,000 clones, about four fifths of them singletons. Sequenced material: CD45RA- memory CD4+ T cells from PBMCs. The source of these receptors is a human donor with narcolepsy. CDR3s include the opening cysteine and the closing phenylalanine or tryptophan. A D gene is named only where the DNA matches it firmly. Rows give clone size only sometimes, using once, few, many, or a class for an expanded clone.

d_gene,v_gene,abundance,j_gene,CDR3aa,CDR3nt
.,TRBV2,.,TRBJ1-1,CASSERGPSNTEAFF,TGTGCCAGCAGCGAAAGGGGCCCCTCGAACACTGAAGCTTTCTTT
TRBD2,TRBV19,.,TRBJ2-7,CASSLTSGDEQYF,TGTGCCAGTAGTCTTACTAGCGGCGACGAGCAGTACTTC
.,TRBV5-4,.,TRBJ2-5,CASSLQETQYF,TGTGCCAGCAGCTTGCAAGAGACCCAGTACTTC
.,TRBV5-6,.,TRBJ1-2,CASSLMRVEFDYGYTF,TGTGCCAGCAGCTTGATGCGGGTAGAGTTTGACTATGGCTACACCTTC
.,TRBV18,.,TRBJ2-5,CASSPPSGVETQYF,TGTGCCAGCTCACCACCGTCGGGGGTCGAGACCCAGTACTTC
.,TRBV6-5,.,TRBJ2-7,CASSYWRSPYEQYF,TGTGCCAGCAGTTATTGGCGGAGCCCCTACGAGCAGTACTTC
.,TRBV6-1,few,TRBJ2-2,CASRAISNTGELFF,TGTGCCAGCCGGGCGATCAGCAACACCGGGGAGCTGTTTTTT
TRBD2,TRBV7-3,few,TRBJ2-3,CASSPGLAGVTDTQYF,TGTGCCAGCAGCCCAGGACTAGCGGGGGTCACAGATACGCAGTATTTT
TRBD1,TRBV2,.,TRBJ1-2,CASSQGATPNYGYTF,TGTGCCAGCAGCCAGGGGGCTACCCCGAACTATGGCTACACCTTC
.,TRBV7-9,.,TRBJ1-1,CASSLVTLRASNTEAFF,TGTGCCAGCAGCTTAGTAACCCTCAGGGCATCGAACACTGAAGCTTTCTTT
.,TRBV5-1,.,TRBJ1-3,CASSFTPGGLGNTIYF,TGCGCCAGCAGCTTCACCCCGGGGGGACTAGGAAACACCATATATTTT
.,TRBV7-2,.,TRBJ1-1,CASSLSGGTEAFF,TGTGCCAGCAGCTTATCGGGCGGCACTGAAGCTTTCTTT
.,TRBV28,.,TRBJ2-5,CASSLRQGEKQETQYF,TGTGCCAGCAGTTTACGGCAGGGAGAAAAACAAGAGACCCAGTACTTC
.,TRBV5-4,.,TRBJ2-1,CASSIDSDNEQFF,TGTGCCAGCTCCATCGACTCGGACAATGAGCAGTTCTTC
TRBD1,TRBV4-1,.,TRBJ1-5,CASSLNGRGIQPQHF,TGCGCCAGCAGCCTAAATGGCAGGGGGATTCAGCCCCAGCATTTT
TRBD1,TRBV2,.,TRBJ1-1,CASRQGAQTEAFF,TGTGCCAGCAGACAGGGGGCGCAGACTGAAGCTTTCTTT
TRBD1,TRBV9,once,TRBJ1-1,CASSAGGGKSEAFF,TGTGCCAGCAGCGCAGGGGGCGGTAAGTCTGAAGCTTTCTTT
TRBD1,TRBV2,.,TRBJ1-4,CASSGTTGGGEKLFF,TGTGCCAGCAGTGGCACTACAGGGGGCGGGGAAAAACTGTTTTTT
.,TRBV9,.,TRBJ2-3,CASTPGPHTDTQYF,TGTGCCAGCACCCCGGGACCGCACACAGATACGCAGTATTTT
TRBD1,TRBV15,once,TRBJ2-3,CATSRAKQGAYTDTQYF,TGTGCCACCAGCAGAGCTAAACAGGGGGCTTACACAGATACGCAGTATTTT
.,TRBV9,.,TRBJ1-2,CASSPRRGTNYGYTF,TGTGCCAGCAGCCCCCGAAGGGGGACTAACTATGGCTACACCTTC
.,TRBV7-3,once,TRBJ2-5,CASSLLPSREETQYF,TGTGCCAGCAGCCTCCTCCCGAGTCGGGAAGAGACCCAGTACTTC
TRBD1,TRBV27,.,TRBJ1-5,CASSFSGTRGGQPQHF,TGTGCCAGCAGTTTCTCGGGGACCAGGGGGGGGCAGCCCCAGCATTTT
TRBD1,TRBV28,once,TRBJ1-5,CASRTGGTGQPQHF,TGTGCCAGCAGGACAGGGGGCACAGGACAGCCCCAGCATTTT
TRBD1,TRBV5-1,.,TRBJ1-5,CASSLTGAPEPQHF,TGCGCCAGCAGTCTAACAGGGGCCCCCGAACCCCAGCATTTT
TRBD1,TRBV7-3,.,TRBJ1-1,CASSPGTGGRSTEAFF,TGTGCCAGCAGCCCCGGGACAGGGGGCAGGAGCACTGAAGCTTTCTTT
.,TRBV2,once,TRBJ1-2,CASNIQGGISYGYTF,TGTGCCAGTAATATACAGGGCGGGATAAGCTATGGCTACACCTTC
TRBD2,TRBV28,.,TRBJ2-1,CASRYTGTSGTSSRYNEQFF,TGTGCCAGCAGGTACACCGGGACTAGTGGAACATCTTCTCGCTACAATGAGCAGTTCTTC
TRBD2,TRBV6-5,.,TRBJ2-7,CASSYTTSGRNEQYF,TGTGCCAGCAGTTACACAACTAGCGGGAGGAACGAGCAGTACTTC
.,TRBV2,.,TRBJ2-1,CASSVRGVGEQFF,TGTGCCAGCAGTGTAAGGGGCGTTGGTGAGCAGTTCTTC
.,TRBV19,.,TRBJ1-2,CASSTPWGVRDGYTF,TGTGCCAGTAGTACCCCCTGGGGGGTAAGAGATGGCTACACCTTC
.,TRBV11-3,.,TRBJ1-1,CASSLVQATEAFF,TGTGCCAGCAGCTTAGTCCAAGCCACTGAAGCTTTCTTT
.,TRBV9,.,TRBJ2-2,CASSVATSGGELFF,TGTGCCAGCAGCGTAGCCACCTCCGGCGGGGAGCTGTTTTTT
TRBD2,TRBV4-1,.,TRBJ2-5,CASSPLPGLAPETQYF,TGCGCCAGCAGCCCGCTCCCGGGACTAGCTCCCGAGACCCAGTACTTC
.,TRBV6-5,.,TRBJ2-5,CASSSDRTQETQYF,TGTGCCAGCAGCTCCGACAGGACCCAAGAGACCCAGTACTTC
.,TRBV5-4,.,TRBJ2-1,CASSLGNNNEQFF,TGTGCCAGCAGCTTAGGGAATAACAATGAGCAGTTCTTC
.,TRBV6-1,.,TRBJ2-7,CASTRQAEPFEQYF,TGTGCCAGCACCCGACAGGCCGAACCCTTCGAGCAGTACTTC
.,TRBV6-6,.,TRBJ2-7,CASSYGRPKTYEQYF,TGTGCCAGCAGCTACGGCCGTCCAAAGACCTACGAGCAGTACTTC
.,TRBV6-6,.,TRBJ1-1,CASSLGLHTEAFF,TGTGCCAGCAGTCTGGGGCTACACACTGAAGCTTTCTTT
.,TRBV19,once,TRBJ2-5,CASSIEGRYQETQYF,TGTGCCAGTAGTATAGAAGGCAGGTACCAAGAGACCCAGTACTTC
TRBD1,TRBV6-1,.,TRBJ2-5,CASSLNRGQETQYF,TGTGCCAGCAGTCTGAACAGGGGGCAAGAGACCCAGTACTTC
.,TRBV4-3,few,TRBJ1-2,CASSQDWQDNYGYTF,TGCGCCAGCAGCCAAGATTGGCAGGATAACTATGGCTACACCTTC
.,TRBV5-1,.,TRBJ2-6,CASSLVNSGANVLTF,TGCGCCAGCAGCTTGGTCAACTCTGGGGCCAACGTCCTGACTTTC
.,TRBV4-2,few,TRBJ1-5,CASSQEIGQPQHF,TGTGCCAGCAGCCAAGAAATAGGTCAGCCCCAGCATTTT
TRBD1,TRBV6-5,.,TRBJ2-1,CASRIPGQGDNEQFF,TGTGCCAGCAGAATCCCGGGACAGGGCGACAATGAGCAGTTCTTC
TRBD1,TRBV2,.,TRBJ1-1,CASSPWDRATEAFF,TGTGCCAGCAGTCCCTGGGACAGGGCCACTGAAGCTTTCTTT
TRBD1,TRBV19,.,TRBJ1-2,CASSASSGTGYGYTF,TGTGCCAGTAGTGCCTCTTCCGGGACAGGTTATGGCTACACCTTC
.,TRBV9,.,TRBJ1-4,CASSVGQGEEKLFF,TGTGCCAGCAGCGTAGGGCAGGGTGAAGAAAAACTGTTTTTT
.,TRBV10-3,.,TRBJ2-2,CAIRDSTGELFF,TGTGCCATCAGGGACAGCACCGGGGAGCTGTTTTTT
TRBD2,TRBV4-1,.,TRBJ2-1,CASSQERTRGHEQFF,TGCGCCAGCAGCCAAGAGCGGACTAGGGGCCATGAGCAGTTCTTC
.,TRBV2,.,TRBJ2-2,CASSDRGGTGELFF,TGTGCCAGCAGTGACCGGGGTGGAACCGGGGAGCTGTTTTTT
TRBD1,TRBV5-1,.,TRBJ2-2,CASSLGQGLDPGELFF,TGCGCCAGCAGCTTGGGACAGGGGCTAGATCCCGGGGAGCTGTTTTTT